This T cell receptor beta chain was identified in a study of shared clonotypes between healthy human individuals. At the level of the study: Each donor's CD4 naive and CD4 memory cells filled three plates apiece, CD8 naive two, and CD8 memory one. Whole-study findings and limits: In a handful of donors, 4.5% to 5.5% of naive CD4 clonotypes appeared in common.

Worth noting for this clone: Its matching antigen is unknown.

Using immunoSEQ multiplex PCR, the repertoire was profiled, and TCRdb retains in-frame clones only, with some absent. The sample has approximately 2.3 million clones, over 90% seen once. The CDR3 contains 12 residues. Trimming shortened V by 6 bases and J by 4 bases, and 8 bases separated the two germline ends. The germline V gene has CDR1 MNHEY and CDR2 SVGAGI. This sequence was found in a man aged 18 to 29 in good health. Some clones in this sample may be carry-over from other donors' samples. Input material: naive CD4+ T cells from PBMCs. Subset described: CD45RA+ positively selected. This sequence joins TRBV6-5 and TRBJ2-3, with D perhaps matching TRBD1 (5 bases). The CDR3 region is CASSRRADTQYF. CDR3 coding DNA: TGTGCCAGCAGCCGCAGGGCAGATACGCAGTATTTT.